These 32 T cell receptor beta chains share one sample of origin, sequenced in a study of beta chain features in type 1 diabetes. Expressed TCRB transcripts got sequenced, as all isolated RNA was reverse transcribed. The assay was immunoSEQ multiplex PCR, and TCRdb's table has in-frame clones only and misses some. The top ten hold 3.5% to 4.5% of the sample, which has about 240,000 clones, less than 35% seen once. The sequenced sample was central memory CD4+ T cells from blood. The receptors derive from a man aged 25 to 45 in good health.

The chain uses TRBV6-1 and TRBJ2-7, with D unclear. The CDR3 sequence is 15 residues long. Germline loops: CDR1 MNHNS, CDR2 SASEGT. Between the trimmed V and J ends, which lost 3 bases and 6 bases, there was a span of 18 bases. CDR3 in DNA: TGTGCCAGCAGTGATAAACTTAATCGTCCCTCCGAGCAGTACTTC. It yields the protein CASSDKLNRPSEQYF.

This sequence joins TRBV6-5 and TRBJ2-1, with TRBD2 matching 14 bases. The CDR3 extends over 16 amino acids. The germline gives CDR1 MNHEY, CDR2 SVGAGI. The V and J ends lost 2 bases and 8 bases, in that order; junction bases with no gene match: 5. The CDR3 bases are TGTGCCAGCAGTTACGGACTAGCGGGGGGAGGGGATGAGCAGTTCTTC. Translated, it gives CASSYGLAGGGDEQFF.

This CDR3 reads CAVGNTGGAAQPQHF. The DNA of the CDR3 is TGTGCCGTTGGGAACACAGGGGGCGCGGCTCAGCCCCAGCATTTT. The V gene is TRBV7-8, the J gene TRBJ1-5; TRBD1 agrees at 9 bases. The germline gives CDR1 SGHVS, CDR2 FQNEAQ. The CDR3 is 15 amino acids. The junction had 14 bases not matched to a gene; V was cut back by 11 bases and J by 6 bases. Variable domain in full (rest from reference TRBV7-8 and TRBJ1-5): GAGVSQSPRYKVAKRGQDVALRCDPISGHVSLFWYQQALGQGPEFLTYFQNEAQLDKSGLPSDRFFAERPEGSVSTLKIQRTQQEDSAVYLCAVGNTGGAAQPQHFGDGTRLSIL.

CDR3 region: CASSLEGIYGYTF. CDR3 sequence (DNA): TGCGCCAGCAGCTTGGAAGGGATTTATGGCTACACCTTC. The chain recombines TRBV5-1 with TRBJ1-2; D ambiguous. Trimming removed 0 bases at V and 5 bases at J, with 8 bases between. Germline V lookup: CDR1 SGHRS, CDR2 YFSETQ. The CDR3 contains 13 residues.

The chain links TRBV30 to TRBJ2-5; tentatively, D is TRBD1 (6 bases). The CDR3 has 15 amino acids. Trimming shortened V by 2 bases and J by 2 bases, and 15 bases separated the two germline ends. Germline CDR1 GTSNPN, CDR2 SVGIG (reference sequence). This CDR3 is CAWSLDRREQETQYF. The CDR3 DNA follows: TGTGCCTGGAGTCTGGACAGAAGGGAACAAGAGACCCAGTACTTC.

Here the CDR3 DNA reads TGTGCCAGCAGCCTCGGCCACTACAATGAGCAGTTCTTC. Its protein product is CASSLGHYNEQFF. The chain joins TRBV7-7 to TRBJ2-1; D unclear. Trimming shortened V by 5 bases and J by 3 bases, and 8 bases separated the two germline ends. CDR1 is SSHAT and CDR2 is FNYEAQ in the germline V gene (reference sequence). CDR3 length equals 13 residues. The variable domain in full, with the rest retrieved from reference TRBV7-7 and TRBJ2-1, is GAGVSQSPRYKVTKRGQDVTLRCDPISSHATLYWYQQALGQGPEFLTYFNYEAQPDKSGLPSDRFSAERPEGSISTLTIQRTEQRDSAMYRCASSLGHYNEQFFGPGTRLTVL.

This clone has only a few counts. V gene TRBV30 combines with J gene TRBJ2-1; D may be TRBD1 or TRBD2 (5 bases each). The V and J ends lost 7 bases and 0 bases respectively, with 19 bases between them. Germline V lookup: CDR1 GTSNPN, CDR2 SVGIG (reference sequence). The CDR3 consists of 16 residues. CDR3 sequence reads: CAFFRGQRSSYNEQFF. CDR3 nucleotide sequence: TGTGCCTTTTTCCGGGGCCAGCGGAGCTCCTACAATGAGCAGTTCTTC.

This clone turned up a few times. The gene calls are TRBV4-1 and TRBJ2-2, with 7 bases lining up with TRBD1. The germline V gene has CDR1 MGHRA and CDR2 YSYEKL. There are 13 residues in the CDR3. J was trimmed by 7 bases and V by 8 bases; bases with no gene match: 7. The CDR3 region has the DNA TGCGCCAGCCTGGGCAGGGGGAGCGGGGAGCTGTTTTTT. The encoded protein is CASLGRGSGELFF.

In this sample, this clone turned up a few times. The chain uses TRBV28 and TRBJ2-7; 7 bases agree with TRBD1. Germline-derived CDR1 and CDR2 are MDHEN and SYDVKM. The CDR3 extends over 13 amino acids. Trimming removed 4 bases from V and 9 bases from J; junction bases left unmatched: 9. The CDR3 DNA follows: TGTGCCAGCAGTTCCACGGACAGGCCTCGGCAGTACTTC. As protein: CASSSTDRPRQYF.

The chain is built from TRBV4-1 and TRBJ2-4; D not certain. V dropped 1 base and J dropped 0 bases, with 4 bases sitting between them. This CDR3 contains 14 residues. Germline V gives CDR1 MGHRA, CDR2 YSYEKL. CDR3 DNA: TGCGCCAGCAGCCAAGTGGGAGCCAAAAACATTCAGTACTTC. Amino acid sequence: CASSQVGAKNIQYF.

There are a few counts of this clone. The chain has TRBV4-2 and TRBJ1-5; no definite D call. This CDR3 is 16 amino acids long. V dropped 0 bases and J dropped 3 bases, with 12 bases sitting between them. Germline-derived CDR1 and CDR2 are LGHNA and YNFKEQ. The CDR3 bases are TGTGCCAGCAGCCAAGATTTGGCAACCGCCAATCAGCCCCAGCATTTT. This encodes CASSQDLATANQPQHF.

This clone was counted between two and nine times. The chain is built from TRBV7-8 and TRBJ2-3; 11 nucleotides match TRBD2. The CDR3 loop spans 14 amino acids. The V and J ends lost 5 bases and 7 bases, in that order; junction bases with no gene match: 5. The germline gives CDR1 SGHVS, CDR2 FQNEAQ. Here the CDR3 DNA reads TGTGCCAGCAGCATTAGCGGGGGGGCTCATACGCAGTATTTT. Translation gives CASSISGGAHTQYF.

There are a few counts of this clone. Other DNA sequences in the same sample also yield this CDR3. The CDR3 is CASTRDSSYNEQFF. For the CDR3, the DNA is TGTGCCAGTACCCGGGACAGCTCCTACAATGAGCAGTTCTTC. The rearrangement links TRBV19 to TRBJ2-1; 7 bases are a match to TRBD1. The CDR3 extends over 14 amino acids. J lost 0 bases, V lost 7 bases, and 3 bases had no gene match. Germline values: CDR1 LNHDA, CDR2 SQIVND (reference sequence). Drawing the rest from reference TRBV19 and TRBJ2-1, the complete variable domain is DGGITQSPKYLFRKEGQNVTLSCEQNLNHDAMYWYRQDPGQGLRLIYYSQIVNDFQKGDIAEGYSVSREKKESFPLTVTSAQKNPTAFYLCASTRDSSYNEQFFGPGTRLTVL.

The chain couples TRBV6-5 to TRBJ2-3; 12 bases are shared with TRBD2. Unmatched junction bases numbered 2, after V lost 4 bases and J lost 0 bases. CDR1 is MNHEY, CDR2 SVGAGI, per germline. The CDR3 totals 16 residues. CDR3 bases: TGTGCCAGCAGTTCCGGACTAGCGGGGAGCACAGATACGCAGTATTTT. Its protein is CASSSGLAGSTDTQYF.

The chain joins TRBV4-3 to TRBJ2-1, with TRBD2 identical over 9 bases. Germline-derived CDR1 and CDR2 are LGHNA and YSLEER. Germline trimming cut 3 bases from V and 6 bases from J; bases unmatched to any gene: 6. The CDR3 runs 15 residues. In DNA, the CDR3 is TGCGCCAGCAGCCAGGCTAGCGGGGCCCTCAATGAGCAGTTCTTC. It encodes CASSQASGALNEQFF.

This clone has just a few counts. The chain's CDR3 is CASGDRGNTDTQYF. The CDR3 DNA follows: TGTGCCAGCGGCGACAGGGGGAACACAGATACGCAGTATTTT. The J gene is TRBJ2-3, the V gene TRBV13; 9 nucleotides align to TRBD1. CDR3 length equals 14 residues. V dropped 8 bases and J dropped 2; count of bases not matched to a gene: 5. Looked up from germline, CDR1 is PRHDT and CDR2 is FYEKMQ (reference sequence).

The chain is built from TRBV19 and TRBJ1-1, with D unclear. The germline CDR1 and CDR2 sequences are LNHDA and SQIVND (reference sequence). The CDR3 extends over 14 amino acids. The V end lost 4 bases, the J end lost 0 bases, and 9 bases lay between the germline ends. The CDR3 DNA is TGTGCCAGTAGTAGTAGCAAAATGAACACTGAAGCTTTCTTT. Amino acids: CASSSSKMNTEAFF.

On this clone: Other DNA sequences of this sample code for an identical CDR3. V is TRBV30 and J is TRBJ2-7; D not resolved. Per germline, CDR1 GTSNPN and CDR2 SVGIG (reference sequence). The CDR3 is made up of 12 amino acids. V lost 0 bases and J 6 bases, leaving 9 bases between the germline ends. The CDR3: CAWSVSRTEQYF. CDR3 DNA: TGTGCCTGGAGTGTTTCACGGACCGAGCAGTACTTC.

The chain is built from TRBV7-2 and TRBJ2-7; D uncertain. The CDR3 runs to 13 residues. Trimming shortened V by 0 bases and J by 5 bases, and 8 bases separated the two germline ends. Germline V gene sequence: CDR1 SGHTA, CDR2 FQGNSA. CDR3 bases: TGTGCCAGCAGCTTAGCGTTTGGGGACGAGCAGTACTTC. As protein: CASSLAFGDEQYF. Based on the CDR3 plus reference TRBV7-2 and TRBJ2-7, the full variable domain is GAGVSQSPSNKVTEKGKDVELRCDPISGHTALYWYRQSLGQGLEFLIYFQGNSAPDKSGLPSDRFSAERTGGSVSTLTIQRTQQEDSAVYLCASSLAFGDEQYFGPGTRLTVT.

The rearrangement uses TRBV2 and TRBJ2-5; TRBD1 matches 8 bases. The CDR3 length is 13 residues. V gave up 8 bases and J gave up 4 bases; unmatched junction bases: 6. The V gene's germline CDR1 is SNHLY and CDR2 FYNNEI. The CDR3 nucleotides read TGTGCCAGCGGGCAGGGGGCTCCAGAGACCCAGTACTTC. Protein sequence: CASGQGAPETQYF.

This clone came up many times. The rearrangement uses TRBV10-3 and TRBJ2-7; D may be TRBD1 or TRBD2 (5 bases each). CDR1 and CDR2 (germline): ENHRY, SYGVKD. This CDR3 spans 12 amino acids. Trimming removed 6 bases from V and 2 bases from J, with 8 bases in between. The CDR3, as DNA: TGTGCCATCAGCAGGGAGACCTACGAGCAGTACTTC. As protein: CAISRETYEQYF.

This rearrangement joins TRBV4-1 to TRBJ2-7; TRBD2 matches 9 bases. Trimming at V came to 1 base and at J to 1 base, leaving 20 bases not matched to a gene. The CDR3 sequence is 21 residues long. Germline V gene data show CDR1 as MGHRA and CDR2 as YSYEKL. The CDR3 spells CASSQAASGGPSRGGSYEQYF. CDR3 DNA sequence: TGCGCCAGCAGCCAAGCTGCGAGCGGGGGGCCTTCCCGCGGGGGTTCCTACGAGCAGTACTTC.

The rearrangement joins TRBV18 to TRBJ2-5, with D tentatively TRBD2 (5 bases). The assigned J gene may be wrong: the sequence end matches TRBJ2-7 better. The germline V gene encodes CDR1 KGHSH and CDR2 LQKENI. The CDR3 sequence is 14 residues long. CDR3 loop: CASSPPMGAYEQYF. The DNA of the CDR3 is TGTGCCAGCTCACCACCTATGGGAGCCTACGAGCAGTACTTC.

This clone came up a few times. The chain recombines TRBV25-1 with TRBJ2-1, with 11 positions matching TRBD2. The CDR3 is 15 residues long. Germline-derived CDR1 and CDR2 are MGHDK and SYGVNS. Trimming cost V 4 bases and J 6 bases; bases outside gene matches: 5. The CDR3 region is CASSVALAGANEQFF. The DNA of the CDR3 is TGTGCCAGCAGTGTAGCACTAGCGGGAGCCAATGAGCAGTTCTTC.

This clone was recorded a few times. This chain links TRBV29-1 with TRBJ2-5; D is possibly TRBD1 (6 bases). V was trimmed by 0 bases and J by 1 base, leaving 9 bases between them. There are 14 residues in the CDR3. The V gene's germline CDR1 is SQVTM and CDR2 ANQGSEA. As DNA, the CDR3 is TGCAGCGTTGAAGACAGGGACATCCAAGAGACCCAGTACTTC. Its protein is CSVEDRDIQETQYF.

The V and J genes are TRBV18 and TRBJ2-3; 9 bases line up with TRBD2. J lost 1 base, V lost 0 bases, and 2 bases had no gene match. The CDR3 runs 16 residues. Germline V gene data show CDR1 as KGHSH and CDR2 as LQKENI. This CDR3 is CASSPPRGGRTDTQYF. Written as DNA, the CDR3 is TGTGCCAGCTCACCACCGCGGGGGGGACGCACAGATACGCAGTATTTT.

This clone came up a few times. This sequence joins TRBV23-1 and TRBJ2-2; 7 bases are a match to TRBD1. TRBV23-1 is designated an ORF whose function remains uncertain. The CDR3 runs 15 residues. The V and J ends lost 0 bases and 9 bases, in that order; junction bases with no gene match: 7. The CDR3 reads CASSQSEDRHRELFF. As DNA, the CDR3 is TGCGCCAGCAGTCAATCGGAGGACAGGCACCGGGAGCTGTTTTTT.

This clone was counted between two and nine times. The chain is built from TRBV6-5 and TRBJ1-1; D perhaps matches TRBD1 (5 bases). Germline V gene lookup returns CDR1 MNHEY and CDR2 SVGAGI. This CDR3 comprises 13 residues. V dropped 6 bases and J dropped 2 bases, with 10 bases sitting between them. The CDR3 bases are TGTGCCAGCAGCAGGGACCTAAACACTGAAGCTTTCTTT. It codes for CASSRDLNTEAFF.

There are a few counts of this clone. The V and J genes are TRBV25-1 and TRBJ2-7; TRBD2 aligns across 12 bases. Germline assignment: CDR1 MGHDK and CDR2 SYGVNS. Germline trimming cut 1 base from V and 4 bases from J; bases unmatched to any gene: 11. This CDR3 region has 18 residues. CDR3 loop: CASSESGPSGRALYEQYF. DNA of the CDR3: TGTGCCAGCAGTGAATCTGGCCCTAGCGGGAGGGCCCTGTACGAGCAGTACTTC.

This clone was seen a few times. The chain joins TRBV30 to TRBJ1-6, with 8 bases lining up with TRBD1. With V trimmed by 4 bases and J by 10 bases, 6 bases remained unmatched. Germline loops: CDR1 GTSNPN, CDR2 SVGIG (reference sequence). The CDR3 sequence is 13 residues long. In DNA form, the CDR3 reads TGTGCCTGGACAACAGGGGGAAAATCACCCCTCCACTTT. It translates to CAWTTGGKSPLHF.

V and J are TRBV30 and TRBJ2-1; the D gene is possibly TRBD2 (6 bases). The CDR3 length is 15 residues. Germline V lookup: CDR1 GTSNPN, CDR2 SVGIG (reference sequence). Trimming cost V 5 bases and J 6 bases, with 20 bases left between them. The CDR3 bases are TGTGCCTGGGTGAAAGATGTTAGCGGTATCAATGAGCAGTTCTTC. Translation: CAWVKDVSGINEQFF.

This clone was recorded a few times. The CDR3, as DNA: TGCGCCAGCAGCCCGGATTCAGGGGGCACCTACAATGAGCAGTTCTTC. It specifies CASSPDSGGTYNEQFF. The chain couples TRBV5-1 to TRBJ2-1; 8 positions agree with TRBD1. Germline V gives CDR1 SGHRS, CDR2 YFSETQ. The J segment lost 2 bases and the V segment lost 4 bases, leaving 8 bases of the junction unmatched. This CDR3 has 16 residues.